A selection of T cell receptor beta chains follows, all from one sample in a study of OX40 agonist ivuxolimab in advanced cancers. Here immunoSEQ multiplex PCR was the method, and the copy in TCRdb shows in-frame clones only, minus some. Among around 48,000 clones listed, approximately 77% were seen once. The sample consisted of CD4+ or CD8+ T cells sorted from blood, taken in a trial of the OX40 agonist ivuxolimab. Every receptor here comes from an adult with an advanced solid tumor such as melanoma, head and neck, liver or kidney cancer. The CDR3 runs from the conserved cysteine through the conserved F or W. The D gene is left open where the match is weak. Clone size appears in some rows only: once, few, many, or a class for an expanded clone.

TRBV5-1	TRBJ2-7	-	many	TGCGCCAGCAGCTTGGGGTCAGGGGTCACCTACGAGCAGTACTTC	CASSLGSGVTYEQYF
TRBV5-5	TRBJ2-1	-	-	TGTGCCAGCAGCTCCTTCGACATTGAGCAGTTCTTC	CASSSFDIEQFF
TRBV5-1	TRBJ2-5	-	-	TGCGCCAGCAGCTTGGCCAGGCGGCGGGTTTCAGAGGAGACCCAGTACTTC	CASSLARRRVSEETQYF
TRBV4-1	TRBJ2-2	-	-	TGCGCCAGCAGCCAGCGTGGGGGGCGGGTCGGGGAGCTGTTTTTT	CASSQRGGRVGELFF
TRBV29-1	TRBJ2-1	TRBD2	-	TGCAGCGCCGGGGGACTAGCGGGAGGCAGTGAGCAGTTCTTC	CSAGGLAGGSEQFF
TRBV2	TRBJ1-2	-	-	TGTGCCAGCAGTGATAGGTATGGCTACACCTTC	CASSDRYGYTF
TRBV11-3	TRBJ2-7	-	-	TGTGCCAGCAGCTCCCACAGGGCTTACGAGCAGTACTTC	CASSSHRAYEQYF
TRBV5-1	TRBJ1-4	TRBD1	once	TGCGCCAGCAGCCTCAGGACAGGGGATGAAAAACTGTTTTTT	CASSLRTGDEKLFF
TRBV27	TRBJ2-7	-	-	TGTGCCAGCTTCGGTCGAGCCTACGAGCAGTACTTC	CASFGRAYEQYF
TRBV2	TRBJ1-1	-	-	TGTGCCAGCAATCTCCAGGGGAACACTGAAGCTTTCTTT	CASNLQGNTEAFF
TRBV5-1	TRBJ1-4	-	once	TGCGCCAGCAGCTTGGCCGGGGCGAGGGGCGAAAAACTGTTTTTT	CASSLAGARGEKLFF
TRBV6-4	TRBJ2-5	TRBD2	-	TGTGCCAGCAGTGAGTCCGGACTAGGGACAGAGACCCAGTACTTC	CASSESGLGTETQYF